This T cell receptor (beta chain) was sequenced during a study of cytomegalovirus exposure and HLA in healthy donors. The PCR employed 60 Vbeta primers together with 13 Jbeta primers. Repertoires were generated with immunoSEQ multiplex PCR, while TCRdb's copy carries only in-frame clones and drops some. This sample yields around 94,000 clones, of which 81% are seen a single time; approximately 10% belongs to the top ten. Study findings and constraints: DRB1 showed the most TCR associations and HLA-C the fewest in a later analysis, as rates varied by HLA locus. About 87% or about 30% of the time was how often most TCR beta V segments were productive, according to an earlier analysis. An analysis was carried out later, and it reportedly showed fewer N-insertions in an Asian-associated ancestry cluster than the roughly 670-donor mean. Some highly shared sequence variants likely arose as a pipeline artifact.

Worth noting for this clone: Its antigen is not known.

The origin of this receptor is a human donor in good health. The sample consisted of PBMCs.

CDR3: CASSQEFRVRGGVAQYF. DNA of the CDR3: TGCGCCAGCAGCCAAGAATTTAGGGTTCGAGGAGGGGTGGCGCAGTATTTT. V and J are TRBV4-1 and TRBJ2-3; D is possibly TRBD2 (6 bases). The germline V gene encodes CDR1 MGHRA and CDR2 YSYEKL. The CDR3 has 17 residues. V lost 0 bases and J 10 bases, leaving 23 bases between the germline ends.